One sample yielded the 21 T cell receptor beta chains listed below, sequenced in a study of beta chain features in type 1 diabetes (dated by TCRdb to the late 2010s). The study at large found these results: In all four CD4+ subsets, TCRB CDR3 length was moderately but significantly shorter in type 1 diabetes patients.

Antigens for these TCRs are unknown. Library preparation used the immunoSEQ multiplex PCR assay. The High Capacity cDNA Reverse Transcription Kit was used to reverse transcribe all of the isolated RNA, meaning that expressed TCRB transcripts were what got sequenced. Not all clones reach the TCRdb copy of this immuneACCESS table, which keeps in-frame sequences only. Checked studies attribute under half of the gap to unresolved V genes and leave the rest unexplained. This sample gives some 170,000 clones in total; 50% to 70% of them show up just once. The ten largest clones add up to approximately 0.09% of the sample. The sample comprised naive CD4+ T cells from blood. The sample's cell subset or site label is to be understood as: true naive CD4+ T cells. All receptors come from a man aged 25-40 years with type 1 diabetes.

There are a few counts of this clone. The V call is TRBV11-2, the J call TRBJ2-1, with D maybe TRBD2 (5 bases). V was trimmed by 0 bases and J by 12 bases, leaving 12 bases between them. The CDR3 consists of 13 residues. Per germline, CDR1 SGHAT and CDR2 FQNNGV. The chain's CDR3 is CASSLDPGGVQFF. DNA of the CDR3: TGTGCCAGCAGCTTAGACCCCGGAGGTGTGCAGTTCTTC.

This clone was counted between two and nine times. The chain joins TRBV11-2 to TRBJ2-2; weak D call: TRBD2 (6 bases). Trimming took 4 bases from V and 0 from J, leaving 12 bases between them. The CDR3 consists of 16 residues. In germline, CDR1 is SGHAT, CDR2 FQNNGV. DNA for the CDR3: TGTGCCAGCAGCTCTCTAGCGCCTTCGAACACCGGGGAGCTGTTTTTT. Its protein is CASSSLAPSNTGELFF.

The CDR3 nucleotides are TGTGCCAGCAGCGTAGAGGACAGTTACACCGGGGAGCTGTTTTTT. Translated: CASSVEDSYTGELFF. The chain is built from TRBV9 and TRBJ2-2; possibly TRBD1 for D (6 bases). Germline lookup yields CDR1 SGDLS and CDR2 YYNGEE. With 0 bases removed from V and 3 bases from J, the gap between germline ends came to 9 bases. The length of the CDR3 is 15 residues.

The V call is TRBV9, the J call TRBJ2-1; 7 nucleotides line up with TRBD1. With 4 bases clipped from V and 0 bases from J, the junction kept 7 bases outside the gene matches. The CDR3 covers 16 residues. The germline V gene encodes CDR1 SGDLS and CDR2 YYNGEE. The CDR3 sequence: CASSFLQGSSYNEQFF. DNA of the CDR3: TGTGCCAGCAGCTTCCTACAGGGGAGCTCCTACAATGAGCAGTTCTTC.

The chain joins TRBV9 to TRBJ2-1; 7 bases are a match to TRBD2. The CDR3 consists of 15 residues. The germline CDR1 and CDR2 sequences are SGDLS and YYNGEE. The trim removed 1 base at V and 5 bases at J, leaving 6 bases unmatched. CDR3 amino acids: CASSVTSGDNNEQFF. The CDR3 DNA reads TGTGCCAGCAGCGTAACGAGCGGGGATAACAATGAGCAGTTCTTC.

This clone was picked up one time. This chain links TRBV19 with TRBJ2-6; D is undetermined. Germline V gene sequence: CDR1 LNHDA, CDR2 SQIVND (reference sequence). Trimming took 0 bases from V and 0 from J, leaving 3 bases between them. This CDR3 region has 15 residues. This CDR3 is CASSIEASGANVLTF. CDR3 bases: TGTGCCAGTAGTATAGAGGCCTCTGGGGCCAACGTCCTGACTTTC. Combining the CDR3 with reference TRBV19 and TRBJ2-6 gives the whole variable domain DGGITQSPKYLFRKEGQNVTLSCEQNLNHDAMYWYRQDPGQGLRLIYYSQIVNDFQKGDIAEGYSVSREKKESFPLTVTSAQKNPTAFYLCASSIEASGANVLTFGAGSRLTVL.

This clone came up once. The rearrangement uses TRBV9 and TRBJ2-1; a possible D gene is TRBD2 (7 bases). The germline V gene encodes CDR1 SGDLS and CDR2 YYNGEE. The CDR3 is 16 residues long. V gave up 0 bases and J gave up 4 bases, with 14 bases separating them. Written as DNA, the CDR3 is TGTGCCAGCAGCGTAGCCCGCGGGGGCAATTACAATGAGCAGTTCTTC. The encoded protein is CASSVARGGNYNEQFF.

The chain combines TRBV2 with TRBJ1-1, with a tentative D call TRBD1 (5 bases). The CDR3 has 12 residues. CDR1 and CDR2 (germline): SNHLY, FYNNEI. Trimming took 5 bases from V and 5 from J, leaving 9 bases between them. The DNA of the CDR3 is TGTGCCAGCAGTCAGGGACGGACTGAAGCTTTCTTT. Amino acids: CASSQGRTEAFF.

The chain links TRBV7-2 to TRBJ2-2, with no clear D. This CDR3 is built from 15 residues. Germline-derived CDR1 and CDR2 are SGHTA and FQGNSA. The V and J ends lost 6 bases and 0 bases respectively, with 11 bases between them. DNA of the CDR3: TGTGCCAGCAGTTCCCCTGGGACGAACACCGGGGAGCTGTTTTTT. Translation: CASSSPGTNTGELFF.

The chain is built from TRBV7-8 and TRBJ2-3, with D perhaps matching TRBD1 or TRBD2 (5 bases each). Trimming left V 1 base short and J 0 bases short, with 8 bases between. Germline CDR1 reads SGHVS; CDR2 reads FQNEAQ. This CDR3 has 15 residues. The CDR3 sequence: CASSLDRDSTDTQYF. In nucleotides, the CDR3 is TGTGCCAGCAGCTTAGATCGGGACAGCACAGATACGCAGTATTTT.

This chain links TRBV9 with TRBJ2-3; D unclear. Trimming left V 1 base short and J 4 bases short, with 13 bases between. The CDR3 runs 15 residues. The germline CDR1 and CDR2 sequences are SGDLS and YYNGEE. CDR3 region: CASSVIDLFADTQYF. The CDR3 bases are TGTGCCAGCAGCGTAATCGATTTGTTTGCAGATACGCAGTATTTT.

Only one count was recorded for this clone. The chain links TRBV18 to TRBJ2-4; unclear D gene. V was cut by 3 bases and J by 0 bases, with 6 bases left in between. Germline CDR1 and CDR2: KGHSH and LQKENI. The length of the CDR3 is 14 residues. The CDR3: CASSPRTAKNIQYF. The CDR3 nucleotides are TGTGCCAGCTCACCTAGGACAGCCAAAAACATTCAGTACTTC. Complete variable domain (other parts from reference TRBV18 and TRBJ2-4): NAGVMQNPRHLVRRRGQEARLRCSPMKGHSHVYWYRQLPEEGLKFMVYLQKENIIDESGMPKERFSAEFPKEGPSILRIQQVVRGDSAAYFCASSPRTAKNIQYFGAGTRLSVL.

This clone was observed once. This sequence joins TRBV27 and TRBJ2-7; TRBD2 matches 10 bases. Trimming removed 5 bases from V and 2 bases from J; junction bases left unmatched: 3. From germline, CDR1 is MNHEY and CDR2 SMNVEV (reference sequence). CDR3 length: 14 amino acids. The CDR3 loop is CASSRLAGAYEQYF. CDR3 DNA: TGTGCCAGCAGTCGTCTAGCGGGGGCCTACGAGCAGTACTTC.

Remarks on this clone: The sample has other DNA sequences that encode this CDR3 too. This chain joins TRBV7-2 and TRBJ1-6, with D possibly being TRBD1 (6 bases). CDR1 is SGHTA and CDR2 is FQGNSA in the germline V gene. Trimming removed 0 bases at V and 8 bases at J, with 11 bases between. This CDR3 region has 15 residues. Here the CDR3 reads CASSLAQGGDSPLHF. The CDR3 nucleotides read TGTGCCAGCAGCTTAGCACAGGGAGGGGATTCACCCCTCCACTTT.

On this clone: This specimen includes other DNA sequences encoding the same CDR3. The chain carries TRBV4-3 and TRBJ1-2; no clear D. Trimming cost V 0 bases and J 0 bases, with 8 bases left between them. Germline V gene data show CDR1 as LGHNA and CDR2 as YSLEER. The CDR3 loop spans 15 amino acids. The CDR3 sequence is CASSQDPGANYGYTF. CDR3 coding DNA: TGCGCCAGCAGCCAAGATCCAGGAGCTAACTATGGCTACACCTTC.

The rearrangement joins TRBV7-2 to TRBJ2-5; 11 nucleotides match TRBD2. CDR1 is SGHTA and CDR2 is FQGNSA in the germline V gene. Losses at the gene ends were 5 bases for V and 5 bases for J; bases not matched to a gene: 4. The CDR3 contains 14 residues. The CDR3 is CASSPSGGPETQYF. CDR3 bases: TGTGCCAGCAGCCCTAGCGGGGGGCCTGAGACCCAGTACTTC.

CDR3 sequence (DNA): TGTGCCAGCAGTCCGACTAGCGGGGGCCCCGCCATTCAGTACTTC. Its protein is CASSPTSGGPAIQYF. The gene calls are TRBV2 and TRBJ2-4, with 12 bases identical to TRBD2. Losses at the gene ends were 5 bases for V and 9 bases for J; bases not matched to a gene: 8. Germline CDR1 is SNHLY and CDR2 is FYNNEI. The CDR3 consists of 15 residues.

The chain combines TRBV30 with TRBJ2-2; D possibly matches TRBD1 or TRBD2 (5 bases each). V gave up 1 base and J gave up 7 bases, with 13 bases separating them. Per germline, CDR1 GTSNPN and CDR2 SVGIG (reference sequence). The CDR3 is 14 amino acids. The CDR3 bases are TGTGCCTGGAGTGGGACCCCGGGGCACGGGGAGCTGTTTTTT. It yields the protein CAWSGTPGHGELFF.

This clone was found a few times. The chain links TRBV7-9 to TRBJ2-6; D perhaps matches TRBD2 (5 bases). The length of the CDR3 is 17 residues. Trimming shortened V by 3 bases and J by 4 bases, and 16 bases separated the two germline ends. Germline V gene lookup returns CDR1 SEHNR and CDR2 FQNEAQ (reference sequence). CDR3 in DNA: TGTGCCAGCAGCTTCGGGGATCGCAGTTCAGGGGCCAACGTCCTGACTTTC. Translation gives CASSFGDRSSGANVLTF.

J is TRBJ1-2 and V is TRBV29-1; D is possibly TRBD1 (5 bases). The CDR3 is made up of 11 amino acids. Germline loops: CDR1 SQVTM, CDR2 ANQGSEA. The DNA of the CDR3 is TGCAGTGGAGGAGGGGATGGTGGCTACACCTTC. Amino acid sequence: CSGGGDGGYTF.

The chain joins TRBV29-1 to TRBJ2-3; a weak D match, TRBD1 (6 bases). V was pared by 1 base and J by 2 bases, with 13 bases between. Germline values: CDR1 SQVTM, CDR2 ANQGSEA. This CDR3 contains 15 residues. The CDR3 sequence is CSVEVLQGVTDTQYF. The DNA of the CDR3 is TGCAGCGTTGAAGTACTACAGGGAGTCACAGATACGCAGTATTTT.